A selection of T cell receptor beta chains follows, all from one sample in a study of cytomegalovirus exposure and HLA in healthy donors. Assay used: immunoSEQ multiplex PCR; TCRdb lists only in-frame clones, some missing. The sample lists over 150,000 clones, 80% to 90% seen once, with about 2.3% in the top ten. Material: PBMCs. These receptors were taken from a woman between 18 and 30 years old in good health and CMV-seronegative. CDR3s leave out the opening cysteine and the closing phenylalanine or tryptophan.

CDR3	V	J
ASGLLGGYEQY	TRBV9	TRBJ2-7
ATRVGAGQAYGYT	TRBV5-1	TRBJ1-2
ASSPRDRGSGNTEAF	TRBV27	TRBJ1-1
ASSYSPSNQETQY	TRBV6-5	TRBJ2-5
ASSPGQGGGYGYT	TRBV18	TRBJ1-2
ASSLHTNNEQF	TRBV27	TRBJ2-1
SAASGGRSNEQF	TRBV29-1	TRBJ2-1
ASSLTGGEQY	TRBV4-1	TRBJ2-7
ASSGTSGYEQY	TRBV19	TRBJ2-7
ASTPAASNYGYT	TRBV6-5	TRBJ1-2
ASSYEIAGLGELF	TRBV27	TRBJ2-2
ASSYRGSPLH	TRBV7-2	TRBJ1-6
ASSFSGTGAYEQY	TRBV7-2	TRBJ2-7
SVLEEWSTEAF	TRBV29-1	TRBJ1-1
ASSTGQVSSYNEQF	TRBV9	TRBJ2-1
ASSPGLAFIEQY	TRBV6-1	TRBJ2-7
ASSAGATNYGYT	TRBV2	TRBJ1-2
ASSQDIVSNEQF	TRBV4-1	TRBJ2-1
ASSAGQGGETQY	TRBV10-1	TRBJ2-5
ASSFVSIQTNYGYT	TRBV7-2	TRBJ1-2
ASSPDAGQRESYEQY	TRBV5-5	TRBJ2-7
ASSQDVLAGSHYEQY	TRBV4-3	TRBJ2-7
ASSPPGGPLNKQF	TRBV13	TRBJ2-1
ASSWDRGGNEQF	TRBV2	TRBJ2-1
ASSLGQGDTQY	TRBV11-2	TRBJ2-3
ASGLVQGTEAF	TRBV12-5	TRBJ1-1
ASSPRSLAGYNEQF	TRBV11-2	TRBJ2-1
ASSFTGNQNEQY	TRBV7-9	TRBJ2-7
ASNPDRGTEAF	TRBV11-2	TRBJ1-1
SVTYLAGVWNEQF	TRBV29-1	TRBJ2-1
ASSPQGQRSYEQY	TRBV18	TRBJ2-7
ASSRGTGLDTEAF	TRBV19	TRBJ1-1
ASSTGRGNTEAF	TRBV19	TRBJ1-1
SVELGTGERHRYAFRQY	TRBV29-1	TRBJ2-3
ASSYRDRVSEQY	TRBV6-5	TRBJ2-7
ASSLTEAVEQY	TRBV27	TRBJ2-7
ASSQDRVAVLQY	TRBV4-3	TRBJ2-4
ASSLALVGNEQF	TRBV7-9	TRBJ2-1
ASSLTRGTGELF	TRBV5-5	TRBJ2-2
ASSIVGGENYGYT	TRBV19	TRBJ1-2
ASSLRQAGNTEAF	TRBV14	TRBJ1-1
ASSQWDRNTEAF	TRBV4-1	TRBJ1-1
ASSGRPAESTQY	TRBV11-1	TRBJ2-3